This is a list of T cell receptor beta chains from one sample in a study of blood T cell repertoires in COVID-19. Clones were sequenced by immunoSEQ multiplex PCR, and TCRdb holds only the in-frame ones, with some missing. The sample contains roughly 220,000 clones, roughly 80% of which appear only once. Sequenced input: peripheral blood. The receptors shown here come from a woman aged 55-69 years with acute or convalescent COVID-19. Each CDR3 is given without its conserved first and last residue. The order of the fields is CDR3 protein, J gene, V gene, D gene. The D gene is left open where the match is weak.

CDR3: ASSLLLAGGPDTQY
J: TRBJ2-3
V: TRBV5-4
D: TRBD2

CDR3: ASTQTSSGGAPSTDTQY
J: TRBJ2-3
V: TRBV5-1
D: TRBD2

CDR3: ASRARNYGYT
J: TRBJ1-2
V: TRBV5-6
D: -

CDR3: ASSPSQGSYEQY
J: TRBJ2-7
V: TRBV7-2
D: -

CDR3: ASSFQPGGAWDTQY
J: TRBJ2-3
V: TRBV6-7
D: TRBD1

CDR3: ASSLVGRGDNYGYT
J: TRBJ1-2
V: TRBV7-2
D: -

CDR3: ASSQASGGAKYEQY
J: TRBJ2-7
V: TRBV4-1
D: TRBD2

CDR3: ASSGESTGELF
J: TRBJ2-2
V: TRBV2
D: -

CDR3: ASSYEQGARRETQY
J: TRBJ2-5
V: TRBV6-2/TRBV6-3
D: TRBD1

CDR3: ASSVRDRGREQY
J: TRBJ2-7
V: TRBV9
D: TRBD1

CDR3: ASSLARVRPLTEAF
J: TRBJ1-1
V: TRBV7-9
D: -

CDR3: ASNKQFSSGVIEQY
J: TRBJ2-7
V: TRBV7-8
D: TRBD2

CDR3: ASSPDGGSYNEQF
J: TRBJ2-1
V: TRBV3-1/TRBV3-2
D: -

CDR3: ASSQGLAFSPLH
J: TRBJ1-6
V: TRBV3-1/TRBV3-2
D: -

CDR3: SAGGGLAGEINEQF
J: TRBJ2-1
V: TRBV20-1
D: TRBD2